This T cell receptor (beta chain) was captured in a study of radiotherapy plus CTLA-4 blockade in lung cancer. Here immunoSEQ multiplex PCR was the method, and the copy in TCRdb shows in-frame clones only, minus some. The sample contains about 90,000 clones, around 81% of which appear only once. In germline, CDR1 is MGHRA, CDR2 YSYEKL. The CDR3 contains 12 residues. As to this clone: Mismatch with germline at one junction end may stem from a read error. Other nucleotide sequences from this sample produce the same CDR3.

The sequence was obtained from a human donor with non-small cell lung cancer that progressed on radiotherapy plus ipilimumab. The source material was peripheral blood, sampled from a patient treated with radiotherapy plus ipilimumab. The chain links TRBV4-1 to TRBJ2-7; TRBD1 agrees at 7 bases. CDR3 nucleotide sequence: TGTGCCAGCAGCCATGACAGGGCTAAGCAGTACTTC. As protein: CASSHDRAKQYF.